Below, 10 T cell receptor beta chains from the same sample are listed, as sequenced in a study of T cell responses to AZD1222 COVID-19 vaccine. Clones were read by immunoSEQ multiplex PCR, and TCRdb kept only the in-frame ones, dropping some. The table records fewer than 100,000 clones, around 90% of them present only once. This specimen was peripheral blood, taken on day 0 of AZD1222 vaccination. The receptors originated from an adult in good health.

This clone is a singleton in its sample. The chain is built from TRBV11-2 and TRBJ2-7; 7 bases map to TRBD1. The CDR3 length is 16 residues. V shed 3 bases and J 4 bases; nucleotides not matched to a gene: 12. Per germline, CDR1 SGHAT and CDR2 FQNNGV. The CDR3: CASSFLRVGGRYEQYF. In DNA, the CDR3 is TGTGCCAGCAGCTTCCTCCGGGTAGGGGGCCGATACGAGCAGTACTTC.

The CDR3 sequence is CASSPSGLGYEQYF. As DNA, the CDR3 is TGTGCCAGCAGTCCAAGCGGGTTAGGCTACGAGCAGTACTTC. The chain has TRBV6-2 or TRBV6-3 and TRBJ2-7, with a weak D call TRBD2 (6 bases). The CDR3 is made up of 14 amino acids. V lost 5 bases to trimming and J lost 3 bases, with 14 bases between them. Germline V lookup: CDR1 MNHEY, CDR2 SVGEGT.

The V and J genes are TRBV2 and TRBJ2-2; TRBD2 might be the D (5 bases). Germline loops: CDR1 SNHLY, CDR2 FYNNEI. CDR3 size: 13 residues. The V end lost 6 bases, the J end lost 7 bases, and 12 bases lay between the germline ends. As DNA, the CDR3 is TGTGCCAGCAGGGTCATTGGGAGCGGGGAGCTGTTTTTT. Residues: CASRVIGSGELFF.

In this sample, this clone is medium-sized. The CDR3 reads CASSFTRSSTDTQYF. The CDR3 DNA is TGCGCCAGCAGCTTTACCCGAAGTTCCACAGATACGCAGTATTTT. V usage is TRBV5-1 and J usage is TRBJ2-3; no firm D call. The V end lost 2 bases, the J end lost 2 bases, and 12 bases lay between the germline ends. The CDR3 is made up of 15 amino acids. CDR1 is SGHRS, CDR2 YFSETQ, per germline.

This clone showed up just once. The chain links TRBV7-2 to TRBJ1-5; no firm D call. Germline CDR1 is SGHTA and CDR2 is FQGNSA. The CDR3 totals 14 residues. Trimming removed 5 bases at V and 8 bases at J, with 16 bases between. The chain's CDR3 is CASSARTSREPQHF. The CDR3 coding sequence is TGTGCCAGCAGCGCGCGAACCTCCCGGGAGCCCCAGCATTTT.

The rearrangement joins TRBV9 to TRBJ2-1; D perhaps matches TRBD1 (6 bases). Germline V gene data show CDR1 as SGDLS and CDR2 as YYNGEE. Between the trimmed V and J ends, which lost 7 bases and 5 bases, there was a span of 22 bases. The CDR3 is made up of 16 amino acids. In DNA form, the CDR3 reads TGTGCCAGCGGTACCCTGGGGACATTCGGGCACAATGAGCAGTTCTTC. Protein sequence: CASGTLGTFGHNEQFF.

The V call is TRBV4-1, the J call TRBJ2-2, with D possibly TRBD2 on 5 matching bases. This CDR3 is 18 amino acids long. Trimming stripped 1 base from V and 3 bases from J, with 18 bases between. CDR1 MGHRA and CDR2 YSYEKL come from the germline V gene. CDR3 loop: CASSQGGLTPRHTGELFF. DNA of the CDR3: TGCGCCAGCAGCCAAGGTGGACTGACACCCCGCCACACCGGGGAGCTGTTTTTT.

CDR3 coding DNA: TGTGCCAGCAGCCGGCCGTTCGGTGGTGGTGTAGATACGCAGTATTTT. This encodes CASSRPFGGGVDTQYF. The V and J genes are TRBV7-8 and TRBJ2-3; no firm D call. The CDR3 is 16 residues long. Germline V gives CDR1 SGHVS, CDR2 FQNEAQ. Trimming shortened V by 5 bases and J by 5 bases, and 20 bases separated the two germline ends.

The chain is built from TRBV7-2 and TRBJ2-3; D may match TRBD1 or TRBD2 (6 bases each). The germline gives CDR1 SGHTA, CDR2 FQGNSA. V was trimmed by 2 bases and J by 2 bases, leaving 11 bases between them. The CDR3 is made up of 15 amino acids. The CDR3 nucleotides are TGTGCCAGCAGCTTAACGGGGGCTCCCACAGATACGCAGTATTTT. Its translation: CASSLTGAPTDTQYF.

The V and J genes are TRBV6-5 and TRBJ1-1; TRBD1 is a possible D gene (6 bases). V was pared by 2 bases and J by 4 bases, with 17 bases between. Germline V lookup: CDR1 MNHEY, CDR2 SVGAGI. The CDR3 length is 16 residues. The CDR3 protein is CASSYGSVGGITEAFF. The DNA of the CDR3 is TGTGCCAGCAGTTACGGGAGCGTGGGGGGCATCACTGAAGCTTTCTTT.